The 9 T cell receptor beta chains below come from one sample, sequenced in a study of cytomegalovirus exposure and HLA in healthy donors. PCR used 60 Vbeta primers and 13 Jbeta primers. The method was immunoSEQ multiplex PCR; TCRdb's version includes in-frame clones alone and lacks a portion of them. The top ten hold around 1.7% of the sample, which has 100,000 to 150,000 clones, roughly 84% seen once. What was sequenced was PBMCs. These TCRs come from a boy younger than 18 in good health and CMV-seronegative.

The rearrangement links TRBV7-8 to TRBJ1-3; maybe TRBD1 (6 bases). CDR1 is SGHVS, CDR2 FQNEAQ, per germline. The length of the CDR3 is 15 residues. The V and J ends lost 11 bases and 0 bases respectively, with 17 bases between them. CDR3 protein: CAPGALPHSGNTIYF. The CDR3 region has the DNA TGTGCCCCAGGGGCCCTTCCCCACTCTGGAAACACCATATATTTT.

To note about this clone: Different DNA sequences within this sample yield the same CDR3. J is TRBJ1-1 and V is TRBV30; D is undetermined. V lost 0 bases to trimming and J lost 4 bases, with 6 bases between them. The CDR3 loop spans 12 amino acids. Germline V lookup: CDR1 GTSNPN, CDR2 SVGIG (reference sequence). The CDR3 here is CAWSVPGTEAFF. DNA of the CDR3: TGTGCCTGGAGTGTACCGGGCACTGAAGCTTTCTTT.

For this clone: The junction does not match germline at one end; this may be a read error. The chain uses TRBV29-1 and TRBJ1-2; 9 bases map to TRBD1. The CDR3 is 12 amino acids. CDR1 SQVTM and CDR2 ANQGSEA come from the germline V gene. CDR3 amino acids: CSVQQGAEGYPF. The CDR3, as DNA: TGCAGCGTCCAACAGGGGGCGGAAGGCTACCCCTTC.

The V call is TRBV5-1, the J call TRBJ1-4; 7 nucleotides agree with TRBD1. The CDR3 has 15 residues. V shed 5 bases and J 0 bases; nucleotides not matched to a gene: 4. The germline CDR1 and CDR2 sequences are SGHRS and YFSETQ. CDR3 sequence (DNA): TGCGCCAGCAGGCCTGACAGGGCAACTAATGAAAAACTGTTTTTT. It translates to CASRPDRATNEKLFF.

The genes are TRBV30 and TRBJ2-7; TRBD2 might be the D (6 bases). CDR1 is GTSNPN, CDR2 SVGIG, per germline (reference sequence). The CDR3 totals 14 residues. Trimming pared 5 bases from V and 7 bases from J, leaving 21 bases between. The CDR3 sequence is CAWLRLVPDEEQYF. The CDR3 nucleotides are TGTGCCTGGTTACGACTAGTCCCGGATGAGGAGCAGTACTTC.

The V gene is TRBV4-1, the J gene TRBJ1-2; no firm D call. Germline V CDR1 and CDR2: MGHRA, YSYEKL. V shed 0 bases and J shed 6 bases, with 5 bases lying between them. The CDR3 covers 12 residues. CDR3 amino acids: CASSQDGNGYTF. The CDR3 DNA reads TGCGCCAGCAGCCAAGACGGGAATGGCTACACCTTC.

The chain employs TRBV5-1 and TRBJ2-1; 10 bases are a match to TRBD2. The ends lost 0 bases at V and 8 bases at J; junction bases unmatched: 8. The CDR3 is 16 amino acids. The germline V gene has CDR1 SGHRS and CDR2 YFSETQ. CDR3 DNA sequence: TGCGCCAGCAGCTTGGCTCGGCTAGCGGGAGTAGATGAGCAGTTCTTC. Its protein product is CASSLARLAGVDEQFF.

This chain joins TRBV7-6 and TRBJ2-7; 11 positions agree with TRBD1. This CDR3 comprises 16 residues. In germline, CDR1 is SGHVS, CDR2 FNYEAQ. Germline trimming cut 5 bases from V and 0 bases from J; bases unmatched to any gene: 6. For the CDR3, the DNA is TGTGCCAGCAGCGCGGGACAGGGGGATTCCTCCTACGAGCAGTACTTC. Protein product: CASSAGQGDSSYEQYF.

This chain joins TRBV18 and TRBJ1-6; no clear D. This CDR3 contains 14 residues. Germline-derived CDR1 and CDR2 are KGHSH and LQKENI. V lost 3 bases and J lost 10, with 13 bases in between. CDR3 region: CASSPSGIGSPLHF. CDR3 in DNA: TGTGCCAGCTCACCGTCGGGGATCGGGTCACCCCTCCACTTT.